The entry below gives a single TCR beta chain sequence along with its context. These data are taken from a study of cytomegalovirus exposure and HLA in healthy donors. In the PCR, 60 Vbeta and 13 Jbeta primers were used. Measured with immunoSEQ multiplex PCR; TCRdb has only the in-frame clones, and not every one. The sample has 110,000 or so clones, 70% to 80% seen once; the top ten hold roughly 11%. Losses at the gene ends were 2 bases for V and 5 bases for J; bases not matched to a gene: 7. In germline, CDR1 is MRHNA, CDR2 SNTAGT. CDR3 size: 15 residues. V usage is TRBV6-4 and J usage is TRBJ2-7, with 9 bases matching TRBD1. The sample comprised PBMCs. The TCR was taken from a woman aged 45-65 years in good health and CMV-seropositive. The chain's CDR3 is CASSDTFGDRDEQYF. The DNA of the CDR3 is TGTGCCAGCAGTGACACCTTTGGGGACAGGGACGAGCAGTACTTC.